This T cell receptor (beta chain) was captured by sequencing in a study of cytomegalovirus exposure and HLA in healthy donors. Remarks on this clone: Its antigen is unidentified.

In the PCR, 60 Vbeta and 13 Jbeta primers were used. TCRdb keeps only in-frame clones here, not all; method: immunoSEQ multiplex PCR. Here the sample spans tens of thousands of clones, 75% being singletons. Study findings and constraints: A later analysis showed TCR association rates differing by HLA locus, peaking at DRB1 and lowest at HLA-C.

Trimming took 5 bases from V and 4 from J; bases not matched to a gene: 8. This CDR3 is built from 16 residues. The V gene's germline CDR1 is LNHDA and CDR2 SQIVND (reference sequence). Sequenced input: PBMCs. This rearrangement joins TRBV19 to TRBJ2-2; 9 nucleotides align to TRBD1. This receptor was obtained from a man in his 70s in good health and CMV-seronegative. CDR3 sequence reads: CASSGNRGRGTGELFF. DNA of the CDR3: TGTGCCAGTAGTGGTAACAGGGGGCGAGGCACCGGGGAGCTGTTTTTT.